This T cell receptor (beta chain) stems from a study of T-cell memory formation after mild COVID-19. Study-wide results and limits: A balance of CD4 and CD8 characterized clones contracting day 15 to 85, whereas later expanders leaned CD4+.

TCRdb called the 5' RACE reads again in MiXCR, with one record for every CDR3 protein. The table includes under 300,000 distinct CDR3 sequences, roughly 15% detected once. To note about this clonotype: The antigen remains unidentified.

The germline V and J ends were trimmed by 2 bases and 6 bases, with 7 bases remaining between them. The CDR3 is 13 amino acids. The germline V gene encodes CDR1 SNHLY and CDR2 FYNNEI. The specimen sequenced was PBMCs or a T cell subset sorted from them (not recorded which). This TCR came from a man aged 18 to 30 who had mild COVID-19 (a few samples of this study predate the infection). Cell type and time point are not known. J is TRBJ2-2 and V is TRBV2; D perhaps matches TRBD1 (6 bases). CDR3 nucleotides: TGTGCCAGCAGTGAACAGGGGCCCGGGGAGCTGTTTTTT. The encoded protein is CASSEQGPGELFF.